The 2 T cell receptor beta chains below come from one sample, sequenced in a study of vaccination and CD4 T cells after COVID-19. The antigens these receptors bind are not known. Oncomine TCR Beta short-read sequencing was applied to DNA from cultured CD4+ T cells. TCRdb redid the calling of the PCR reads with MiXCR, one entry per CDR3 protein. Altogether 15,000 to 20,000 distinct CDR3 sequences are present, 55% being singletons, with the ten largest covering roughly 7%. As to treatment: roughly 10-day PBMC culture with coronavirus spike peptide pools or control peptides (ViraFEST assay). Sequencing input: CD4+ T cells from blood, cultured in vitro. Receptors originate from a human donor who had recovered from COVID-19.

Only a few counts were recorded for this clonotype. This chain connects TRBV7-2 to TRBJ1-4; D is possibly TRBD1 (5 bases). With 4 bases removed from V and 8 bases from J, the gap between germline ends came to 17 bases. CDR1 SGHTA and CDR2 FQGNSA come from the germline V gene. The CDR3 runs 15 residues. The CDR3 is CASSSLGGNGEKLFF. The CDR3 DNA sequence: TGTGCCAGCAGCTCATTGGGGGGGAACGGGGAAAAACTGTTTTTT.

The chain carries TRBV5-1 and TRBJ2-7, with a possible D match to TRBD1 (5 bases). Germline CDR1 reads SGHRS; CDR2 reads YFSETQ. This CDR3 spans 15 amino acids. Trimming cost V 4 bases and J 2 bases, with 16 bases left between them. Here the CDR3 reads CASSPVTPGTYEQYF. DNA for the CDR3: TGCGCCAGCAGCCCCGTGACCCCAGGGACCTACGAGCAGTACTTC.